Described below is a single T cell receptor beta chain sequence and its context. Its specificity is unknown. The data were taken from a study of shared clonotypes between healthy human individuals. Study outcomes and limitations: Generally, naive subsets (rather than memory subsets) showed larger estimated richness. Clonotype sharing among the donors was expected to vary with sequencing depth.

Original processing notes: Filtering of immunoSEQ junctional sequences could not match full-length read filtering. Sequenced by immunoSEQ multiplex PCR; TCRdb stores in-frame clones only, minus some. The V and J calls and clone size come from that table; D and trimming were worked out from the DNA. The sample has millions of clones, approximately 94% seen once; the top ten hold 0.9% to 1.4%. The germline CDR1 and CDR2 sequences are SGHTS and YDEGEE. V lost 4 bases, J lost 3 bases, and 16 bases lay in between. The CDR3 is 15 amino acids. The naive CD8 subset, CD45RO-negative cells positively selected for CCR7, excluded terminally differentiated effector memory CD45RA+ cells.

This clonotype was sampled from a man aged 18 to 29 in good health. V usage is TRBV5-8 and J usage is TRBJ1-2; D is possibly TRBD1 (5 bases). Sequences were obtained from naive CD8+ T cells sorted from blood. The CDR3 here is CASSALMGTYYGYTF. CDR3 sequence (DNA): TGTGCCAGCAGCGCCTTGATGGGGACTTACTATGGCTACACCTTC.